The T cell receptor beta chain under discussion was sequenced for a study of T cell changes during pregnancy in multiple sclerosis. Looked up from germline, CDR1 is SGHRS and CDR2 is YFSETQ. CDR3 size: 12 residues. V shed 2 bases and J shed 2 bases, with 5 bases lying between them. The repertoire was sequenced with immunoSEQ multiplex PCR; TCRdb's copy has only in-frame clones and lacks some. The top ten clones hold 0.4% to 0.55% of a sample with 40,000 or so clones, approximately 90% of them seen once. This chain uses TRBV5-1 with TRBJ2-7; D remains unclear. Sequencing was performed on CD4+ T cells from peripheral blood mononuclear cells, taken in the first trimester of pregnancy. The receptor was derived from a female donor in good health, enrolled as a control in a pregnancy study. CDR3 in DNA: TGCGCCAGCAGCTTTAATACCTACGAGCAGTACTTC. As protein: CASSFNTYEQYF.